This T cell receptor (beta chain) comes out of a study of blood T cell repertoires in COVID-19. Study as a whole: The samples span acute and convalescent COVID-19 from the United States, Italy and Spain. Sources were T cells, B-cell-depleted T cells, or PBMCs; the material itself was cDNA or gDNA.

The junction had 2 bases not matched to a gene; V was cut back by 2 bases and J by 6 bases. The germline CDR1 and CDR2 sequences are MNHEY and SMNVEV (reference sequence). The CDR3 is 13 amino acids. In the study's own analysis: Counts of nucleated cells, estimated from reference gene primer amplification, were obtained. Generated by immunoSEQ multiplex PCR, the TCRdb table keeps only in-frame clones and is missing some. The D gene and trimming were derived from the DNA, and the V and J assignments and clone size from that table. The data contain roughly 62,000 clones, roughly 92% of them seen just once; the ten biggest clones take up 5.5% to 6.5%.

Material: peripheral blood. This TCR was recovered from a human donor in a cohort sampled during active COVID-19. The gene calls are TRBV27 and TRBJ2-7; 9 bases align to TRBD1. DNA for the CDR3: TGTGCCAGCAGTTTAGGGACAGGGAGCGAGCAGTACTTC. Encoded protein: CASSLGTGSEQYF.